The clone carrying this T cell receptor (beta chain) was observed many times. Its antigen remains unknown. The sample is drawn from a study of regulatory T cells in long-lasting Graves disease. General study points: The study found TRBV28, TRBJ1-2 and TRBJ2-5 favored in persistent disease.

As to time point: newly diagnosed GD, antithyroid drugs for less than 3 months. The authors made the TCR library using RNA they extracted from PBMCs. Germline V gene lookup returns CDR1 LGHDT and CDR2 YNNKEL (reference sequence). The CDR3 is 13 residues long. V lost 4 bases and J lost 11, with 17 bases in between. To make TCR beta libraries, researchers used iRepertoire HTBI primers and Arm-PCR of CDR3 regions. TCRdb re-called the multiplex PCR reads with MiXCR, one entry per CDR3 protein. The data contain fewer than 550,000 distinct CDR3 sequences, more than 15% of them seen just once; the ten biggest clones take up 25%. The sample was also linked to a second study, of T cells in Graves' hyperthyroidism and ophthalmopathy.

Material: peripheral blood mononuclear cells (PBMCs), obtained at new diagnosis, from a patient treated with antithyroid drugs. This clonotype was sampled from a woman aged 40-60 years with Graves disease. V gene TRBV3-1 combines with J gene TRBJ1-1; no clear D gene. CDR3 protein: CASSPWSEELAFF. As DNA, the CDR3 is TGTGCCAGCAGCCCCTGGAGTGAAGAATTGGCTTTCTTT.